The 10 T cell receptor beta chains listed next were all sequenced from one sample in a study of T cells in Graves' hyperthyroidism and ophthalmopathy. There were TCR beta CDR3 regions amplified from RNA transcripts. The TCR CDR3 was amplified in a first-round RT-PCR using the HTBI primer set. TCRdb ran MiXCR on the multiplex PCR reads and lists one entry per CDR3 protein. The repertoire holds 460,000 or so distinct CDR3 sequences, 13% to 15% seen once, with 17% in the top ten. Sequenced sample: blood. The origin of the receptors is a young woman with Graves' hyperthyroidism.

The CDR3 loop is CASSYSSGYYEQYF. The CDR3 DNA reads TGTGCCAGCAGTTACTCGAGCGGTTACTACGAGCAGTACTTC. The chain is built from TRBV6-2 or TRBV6-3 and TRBJ2-7, with D perhaps TRBD2 (5 bases). V lost 0 bases and J 3 bases, leaving 9 bases between the germline ends. CDR3 length: 14 amino acids. Germline V CDR1 and CDR2: MNHEY, SVGEGT.

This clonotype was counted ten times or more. CDR3 sequence reads: CASSYSYRGDTEAFF. In DNA, the CDR3 is TGTGCCAGCAGTTACTCCTACAGGGGCGACACTGAAGCTTTCTTT. This rearrangement joins TRBV6-5 to TRBJ1-1; 7 nucleotides agree with TRBD1. This CDR3 region has 15 residues. V gave up 0 bases and J gave up 3 bases; unmatched junction bases: 4. Per the germline V gene, CDR1 is MNHEY and CDR2 is SVGAGI.

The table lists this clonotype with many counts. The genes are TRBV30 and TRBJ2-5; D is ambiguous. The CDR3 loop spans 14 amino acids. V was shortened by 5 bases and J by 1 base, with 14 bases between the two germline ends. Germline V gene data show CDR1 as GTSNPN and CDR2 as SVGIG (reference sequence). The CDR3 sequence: CAWGAGRIQETQYF. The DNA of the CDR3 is TGTGCCTGGGGTGCCGGACGGATCCAAGAGACCCAGTACTTC.

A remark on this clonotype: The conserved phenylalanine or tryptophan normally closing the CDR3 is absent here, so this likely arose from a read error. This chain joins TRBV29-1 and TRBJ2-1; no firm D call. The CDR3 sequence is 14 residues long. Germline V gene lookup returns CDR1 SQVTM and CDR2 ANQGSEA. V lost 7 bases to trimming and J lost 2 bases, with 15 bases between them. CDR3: CSGTVVRAYNEQFI. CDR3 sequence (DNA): TGCAGCGGGACGGTGGTAAGGGCCTACAATGAGCAGTTCATC.

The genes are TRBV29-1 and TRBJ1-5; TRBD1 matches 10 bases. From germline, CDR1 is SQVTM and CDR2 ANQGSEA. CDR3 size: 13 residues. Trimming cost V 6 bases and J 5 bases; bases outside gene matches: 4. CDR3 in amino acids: CSVRTGGDQPQHF. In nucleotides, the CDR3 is TGCAGCGTAAGGACAGGGGGAGATCAGCCCCAGCATTTT.

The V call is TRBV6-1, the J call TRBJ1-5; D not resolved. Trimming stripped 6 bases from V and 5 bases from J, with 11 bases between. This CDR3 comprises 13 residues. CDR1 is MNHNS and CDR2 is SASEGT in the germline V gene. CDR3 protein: CASSPGPHQPQHF. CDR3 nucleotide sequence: TGTGCCAGCAGCCCCGGCCCCCATCAGCCCCAGCATTTT.

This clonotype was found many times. The CDR3 coding sequence is TGTGCCAGCAGCCTGACTAGCGGGAGGGCCGGTGTATACGAGCAGTACTTC. Encoded protein: CASSLTSGRAGVYEQYF. The V and J genes are TRBV11-1 and TRBJ2-7; 14 bases are a match to TRBD2. CDR1 is SGHAT, CDR2 FQDESV, per germline (reference sequence). The trim removed 5 bases at V and 4 bases at J, leaving 10 bases unmatched. This CDR3 spans 17 amino acids.

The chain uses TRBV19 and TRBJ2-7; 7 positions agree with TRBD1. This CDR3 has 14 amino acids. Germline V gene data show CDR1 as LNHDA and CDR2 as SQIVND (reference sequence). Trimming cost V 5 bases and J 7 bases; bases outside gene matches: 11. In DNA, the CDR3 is TGTGCCAGTAGTTTGGTGAGGGGGCCGGGAGAGCAGTACTTC. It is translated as CASSLVRGPGEQYF. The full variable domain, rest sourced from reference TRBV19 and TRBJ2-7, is DGGITQSPKYLFRKEGQNVTLSCEQNLNHDAMYWYRQDPGQGLRLIYYSQIVNDFQKGDIAEGYSVSREKKESFPLTVTSAQKNPTAFYLCASSLVRGPGEQYFGPGTRLTVT.

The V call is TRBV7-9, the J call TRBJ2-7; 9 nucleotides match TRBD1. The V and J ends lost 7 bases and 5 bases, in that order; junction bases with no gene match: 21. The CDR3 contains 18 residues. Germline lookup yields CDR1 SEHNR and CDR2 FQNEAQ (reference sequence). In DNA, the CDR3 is TGTGCCAGCAACAGCTTACCCAGGGGGGGGACAGGGTTCCACGAGCAGTACTTC. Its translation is CASNSLPRGGTGFHEQYF.

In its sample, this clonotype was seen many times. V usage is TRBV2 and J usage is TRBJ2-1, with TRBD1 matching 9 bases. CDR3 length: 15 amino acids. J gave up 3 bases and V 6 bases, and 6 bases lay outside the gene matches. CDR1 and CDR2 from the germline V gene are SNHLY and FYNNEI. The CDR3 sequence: CASRKDRGGYNEQFF. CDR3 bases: TGTGCCAGCAGGAAGGACAGGGGTGGCTACAATGAGCAGTTCTTC.